This TCR beta chain emerged from a study of T cell responses to AZD1222 COVID-19 vaccine. Study-level results: Increased Spike-specific TCR breadth and depth were observed after two AZD1222 doses. The repertoires were collected only after the peak T cell response.

The V segment lost 5 bases and the J segment 0 bases; nucleotides outside the gene matches: 5. The CDR3 runs 15 residues. CDR1 SGHTA and CDR2 FQGNSA come from the germline V gene. The table came from immunoSEQ multiplex PCR; TCRdb's copy has only in-frame clones and leaves some out. The repertoire consists of more than 75,000 clones, with 90% occurring once and the leading ten covering approximately 5%. Concerning this clone: Antigen: not known.

The chain employs TRBV7-2 and TRBJ2-7; 9 bases fit TRBD1. This TCR was sampled from an adult who received the AZD1222 COVID-19 vaccine. The sample here was peripheral blood, taken 28 days after the second AZD1222 dose. CDR3 sequence reads: CASSRDRAGSYEQYF. For the CDR3, the DNA is TGTGCCAGCAGCCGGGACAGGGCCGGCTCCTACGAGCAGTACTTC.